This record looks at one TCR beta chain sequence and its context. Its antigen is still unknown. This sample is part of a study of T cells in Graves' hyperthyroidism and ophthalmopathy. Whole-study results and caveats: Expanded thyroid clonotypes (above 0.001) were mostly also found in blood.

Hyperthyroidism, newly diagnosed and lasting under 2 months, affected patients aged 18 to 65. Each diagnosis drew on symptoms, thyroxine, TRAb, thyroid ultrasound and orbital computed tomography findings. Out of approximately 10 ml of fresh peripheral blood came the PBMCs. Germline V gives CDR1 MDHEN, CDR2 SYDVKM. Trimming cost V 6 bases and J 14 bases; bases outside gene matches: 15. This CDR3 contains 14 residues. The TCR beta CDR3 regions underwent amplification using RNA transcripts as the source. Primed by the HTBI set, a first-round RT-PCR was run on the TCR CDR3. TCRdb analysed the multiplex PCR reads with MiXCR anew, one entry per CDR3 protein. The sample holds about 150,000 distinct CDR3 sequences; approximately 24% are singletons and the top ten take over 60%.

This TCR came from a woman in her forties or fifties with Graves' hyperthyroidism that later progressed to Graves' ophthalmopathy. J is TRBJ2-2 and V is TRBV28, with 7 bases lining up with TRBD2. Sequenced input: blood. The CDR3 DNA sequence: TGTGCCAGCAGCCTCAGAGCGGGGTCGGGGAGACTGTTTTTT. Translating it yields CASSLRAGSGRLFF.